This T cell receptor (beta chain) derives from a study of blood T cell repertoires in COVID-19. TCRdb's copy holds only in-frame clones and misses some; the assay was immunoSEQ multiplex PCR. The sample carries under 55,000 clones, 80% recorded once. After removal of 3 bases from V and 5 bases from J, the junction contained 10 bases not matched to a gene. This CDR3 has 16 residues. The germline gives CDR1 LGHNA, CDR2 YNFKEQ. There are a few counts of this clone. The sequence derives from a man aged 70 or older with acute or convalescent COVID-19. The sequencing input was peripheral blood. The rearrangement joins TRBV4-2 to TRBJ2-1; 7 bases align to TRBD1. DNA for the CDR3: TGTGCCAGCAGCCAGACAGGGCGCTTTAGGCACAATGAGCAGTTCTTC. It is translated as CASSQTGRFRHNEQFF.